This T cell receptor (beta chain) was recorded in a study of blood T cells in healthy people across ages. Background on the study: Through template switching, about one barcoded beta molecule was captured per two T cells, as measured in model experiments. General study points: More naive CD4+ cells and higher diversity marked long-lived donors relative to aged donors.

About this clonotype: Its antigen is not known.

The CDR3 contains 14 residues. V was shortened by 4 bases and J by 10 bases, with 17 bases between the two germline ends. The germline V gene encodes CDR1 MNHNY and CDR2 SVGAGI (reference sequence). With a J-beta primer mix and a sample-barcoded 5' primer, a second PCR ran about 6 to 11 cycles. All cDNA molecules were each tagged by a template-switch adaptor with 12 random nucleotides. TCRdb re-called the 5' RACE reads with MiXCR, one entry per CDR3 protein. The table shows some 1 million distinct CDR3 sequences, with 45% occurring only once. The specimen was blood. V is TRBV6-6 and J is TRBJ2-1; a possible D gene is TRBD2 (6 bases). This clonotype was obtained from a woman aged 60-75 years in good health. This CDR3 is CASSFGGTADEQFF. The CDR3 nucleotides are TGTGCCAGCAGTTTTGGCGGGACCGCCGACGAGCAGTTCTTC.